This paragraph reports one T cell receptor beta chain. Its matching antigen is unknown. CDR1 is MGHRA, CDR2 YSYEKL, per germline. The CDR3 is made up of 14 amino acids. Trimming stripped 1 base from V and 1 base from J, with 7 bases between. These data originate in a study of chemoradiotherapy in HPV16-positive cancers. Study results and caveats: Non-HPV-specific T cells did not expand in tumors during treatment, whereas candidate HPV-specific clones and E7-related motifs did.

Measured with immunoSEQ multiplex PCR; TCRdb has only the in-frame clones, and not every one. The sample lists about 17,000 clones; over 85% were seen once. Samples were taken several times over chemoradiotherapy. The TCR originated in a human donor with HPV-associated anogenital cancer. This chain connects TRBV4-1 to TRBJ1-1; the D gene is possibly TRBD1 (5 bases). Sample: blood, taken from a patient who underwent chemoradiotherapy. CDR3 in DNA: TGCGCCAGCAGCCAAGTCGGGGCGAACACTGAAGCTTTCTTT. Its translation: CASSQVGANTEAFF.